These T cell receptor beta chains were read from a single sample in a study of shared clonotypes between healthy human individuals. This table comes from immunoSEQ multiplex PCR, and its TCRdb copy is limited to in-frame clones, with some not included. The data hold hundreds of thousands of clones, with 95% to 98% observed a single time. Material: naive CD8+ T cells sorted from blood. The receptor set was obtained from a man younger than 45 in good health. The CDR3 runs from the conserved cysteine through the conserved F or W. The D gene is left open where the match is weak. Expanded clones are given a class, and other clones once, few, many or no size at all.

D gene	V gene	J gene	clone size	CDR3 protein	CDR3 DNA
-	TRBV4-1	TRBJ1-1	-	CASRHGAQGNTEAFF	TGCGCCAGCAGACACGGGGCACAGGGAAACACTGAAGCTTTCTTT
-	TRBV7-9	TRBJ1-5	-	CASSPRTSNQPQHF	TGTGCCAGCAGCCCGAGGACTAGCAATCAGCCCCAGCATTTT
TRBD1	TRBV5-4	TRBJ1-1	-	CALGQGGTEAFF	TGTGCCCTCGGACAGGGAGGCACTGAAGCTTTCTTT
-	TRBV6-5	TRBJ1-3	-	CASSYDNSGNTIYF	TGTGCCAGCAGTTACGACAACTCTGGAAACACCATATATTTT
TRBD1	TRBV15	TRBJ1-5	-	CATSRDRGSNQPQHF	TGTGCCACCAGCAGGGACAGGGGTTCCAATCAGCCCCAGCATTTT
TRBD2	TRBV29-1	TRBJ2-1	-	CSVVHFNGRTGDEQFF	TGCAGCGTTGTTCACTTTAACGGGAGGACCGGGGATGAGCAGTTCTTC
TRBD2	TRBV27	TRBJ2-3	-	CASELAGTDTQYF	TGTGCCAGCGAACTAGCGGGCACAGATACGCAGTATTTT
TRBD2	TRBV6-5	TRBJ2-1	-	CASSFTRTSGYNEQFF	TGTGCCAGCAGTTTTACGCGGACTAGCGGATACAATGAGCAGTTCTTC
TRBD1	TRBV28	TRBJ2-7	-	CASRAGGSGEQYF	TGTGCCAGCAGGGCAGGGGGTTCGGGCGAGCAGTACTTC
-	TRBV2	TRBJ1-1	-	CASSAGTMNTEAFF	TGTGCCAGCAGCGCCGGGACAATGAACACTGAAGCTTTCTTT
-	TRBV7-2	TRBJ1-5	-	CASSLSLPDRGQPQHF	TGTGCCAGCAGCTTATCCTTGCCGGACCGAGGCCAGCCCCAGCATTTT
-	TRBV27	TRBJ2-1	-	CASSLTGTYNEQFF	TGTGCCAGCAGTTTGACCGGAACCTACAATGAGCAGTTCTTC
-	TRBV13	TRBJ2-6	-	CASSLGGSGLSGANVLTF	TGTGCCAGCAGCTTAGGTGGTAGCGGCCTCTCTGGGGCCAACGTCCTGACTTTC
-	TRBV14	TRBJ1-4	-	CASSQDRVRTSTLRTNEKLFF	TGTGCCAGCAGCCAAGATAGGGTCCGGACTTCTACGCTACGCACTAATGAAAAACTGTTTTTT
TRBD1	TRBV5-4	TRBJ2-1	-	CASSSGTGVLRAYNEQFF	TGTGCCAGCAGCTCCGGGACAGGGGTTCTAAGGGCCTACAATGAGCAGTTCTTC
-	TRBV5-6	TRBJ2-7	-	CASSFGVSYEQYF	TGTGCCAGCAGCTTCGGGGTCTCCTACGAGCAGTACTTC
-	TRBV27	TRBJ2-1	-	CASSLLGGAHYNEQFF	TGTGCCAGCAGTCTCCTAGGGGGTGCCCACTACAATGAGCAGTTCTTC
TRBD2	TRBV28	TRBJ2-7	-	CASSPTGRLFYEQYF	TGTGCCAGCAGTCCTACCGGGAGGTTGTTCTACGAGCAGTACTTC
TRBD2	TRBV27	TRBJ2-1	-	CASSLSPSGSTNEQFF	TGTGCCAGCAGTTTATCTCCTAGCGGGAGCACGAATGAGCAGTTCTTC
TRBD2	TRBV27	TRBJ2-2	-	CASSLGASGNTGELFF	TGTGCCAGCAGTCTAGGGGCTAGCGGGAACACCGGGGAGCTGTTTTTT
-	TRBV7-9	TRBJ1-4	-	CASSREEKLFF	TGTGCCAGCAGCCGGGAGGAAAAACTGTTTTTT
-	TRBV9	TRBJ2-3	-	CASGQSGTDTQYF	TGTGCCAGCGGACAGTCTGGCACAGATACGCAGTATTTT
TRBD1	TRBV29-1	TRBJ2-1	-	CSVLGQAVEQFF	TGCAGCGTGTTAGGACAGGCCGTTGAGCAGTTCTTC
TRBD2	TRBV5-4	TRBJ2-3	once	CASSLDLAGPESTDTQYF	TGTGCCAGCAGCTTGGATCTAGCGGGGCCAGAAAGCACAGATACGCAGTATTTT
TRBD2	TRBV18	TRBJ2-1	-	CASSPSTRGRSSYNEQFF	TGTGCCAGCTCACCAAGTACTCGCGGGAGGAGCTCCTACAATGAGCAGTTCTTC
-	TRBV19	TRBJ2-7	-	CASSIGRRNYEQYF	TGTGCCAGTAGTATAGGTCGCCGGAACTACGAGCAGTACTTC
TRBD2	TRBV18	TRBJ2-1	once	CASSHLAGAVGNEQFF	TGTGCCAGCTCACATCTAGCGGGAGCCGTGGGGAATGAGCAGTTCTTC
TRBD2	TRBV2	TRBJ2-7	-	CASRALGAGVYEQYF	TGTGCCAGCAGGGCCCTAGGAGCGGGAGTTTACGAGCAGTACTTC
-	TRBV15	TRBJ2-7	-	CATSRDEGWGYF	TGTGCCACCAGCAGAGATGAGGGATGGGGGTACTTC
-	TRBV29-1	TRBJ2-3	-	CSVESDGSTSTDTQYF	TGCAGCGTTGAATCTGATGGGTCGACTAGCACAGATACGCAGTATTTT
TRBD1	TRBV5-1	TRBJ1-4	-	CASSLAGTGASANEKLFF	TGCGCCAGCAGCTTGGCCGGGACAGGGGCATCAGCTAATGAAAAACTGTTTTTT
TRBD2	TRBV13	TRBJ2-3	-	CASSLRGGSADTQYF	TGTGCCAGCAGCTTACGGGGCGGGAGCGCCGATACGCAGTATTTT
-	TRBV14	TRBJ2-5	-	CASSQEARQETQYF	TGTGCCAGCAGCCAAGAGGCTAGACAAGAGACCCAGTACTTC
-	TRBV14	TRBJ2-5	-	CASSQGASLLETQYF	TGTGCCAGCAGCCAAGGAGCAAGCCTTTTAGAGACCCAGTACTTC
TRBD1	TRBV5-1	TRBJ2-7	-	CASSSRQGAYEQYF	TGCGCCAGCAGCTCGCGACAGGGGGCCTACGAGCAGTACTTC
-	TRBV27	TRBJ1-5	-	CASSIGGNQPQHF	TGTGCCAGCAGTATTGGGGGGAATCAGCCCCAGCATTTT
TRBD1	TRBV5-4	TRBJ2-4	-	CASSSGQENIQYF	TGTGCCAGCAGCAGCGGACAGGAAAACATTCAGTACTTC
-	TRBV4-3	TRBJ2-1	-	CASSQGVGNEQFF	TGCGCCAGCAGCCAAGGGGTCGGTAATGAGCAGTTCTTC
TRBD1	TRBV5-1	TRBJ2-2	-	CASSYGQGGTGELFF	TGCGCCAGCAGTTACGGACAGGGAGGCACCGGGGAGCTGTTTTTT
-	TRBV9	TRBJ2-1	-	CASSVGPNEQFF	TGTGCCAGCAGCGTGGGTCCCAATGAGCAGTTCTTC
TRBD1	TRBV27	TRBJ1-4	-	CASRWTGNEKLFF	TGTGCCAGCAGGTGGACAGGGAATGAAAAACTGTTTTTT
TRBD2	TRBV15	TRBJ2-7	-	CATSRDWAGLAGEQYF	TGTGCCACCAGCAGAGATTGGGCCGGACTAGCGGGCGAGCAGTACTTC
-	TRBV15	TRBJ2-3	-	CATSRNKVDTQYF	TGTGCCACCAGCAGAAACAAAGTAGATACGCAGTATTTT
-	TRBV2	TRBJ1-2	-	CASSEGGTNYGYTF	TGTGCCAGCAGTGAGGGGGGGACTAACTATGGCTACACCTTC
TRBD1	TRBV4-1	TRBJ1-5	-	CASSQSGTGGSHQHF	TGCGCCAGCAGCCAGTCCGGGACAGGGGGCTCTCACCAGCATTTT
TRBD1	TRBV7-9	TRBJ1-2	-	CASSTTGVRYGYTF	TGTGCCAGCAGCACCACAGGGGTGCGGTATGGCTACACCTTC
-	TRBV6-6	TRBJ1-2	-	CASSYRGFDTF	TGTGCCAGCAGTTACCGAGGGTTCGACACCTTC
TRBD1	TRBV11-2	TRBJ2-7	-	CASSHPGQAYEQYF	TGTGCCAGCAGCCACCCGGGACAGGCCTACGAGCAGTACTTC
-	TRBV27	TRBJ1-2	-	CASRARGSYGYTF	TGTGCCAGCAGGGCCCGGGGGAGCTATGGCTACACCTTC
TRBD2	TRBV14	TRBJ2-1	-	CASSEGLAAYNEQFF	TGTGCCAGCAGCGAAGGACTAGCGGCCTACAATGAGCAGTTCTTC
-	TRBV7-3	TRBJ2-1	-	CASSFLGNEQFF	TGTGCCAGCAGCTTTCTGGGAAATGAGCAGTTCTTC
-	TRBV11-2	TRBJ2-7	-	CASSLDRGTYEQYF	TGTGCCAGCAGCTTAGATCGCGGCACCTACGAGCAGTACTTC